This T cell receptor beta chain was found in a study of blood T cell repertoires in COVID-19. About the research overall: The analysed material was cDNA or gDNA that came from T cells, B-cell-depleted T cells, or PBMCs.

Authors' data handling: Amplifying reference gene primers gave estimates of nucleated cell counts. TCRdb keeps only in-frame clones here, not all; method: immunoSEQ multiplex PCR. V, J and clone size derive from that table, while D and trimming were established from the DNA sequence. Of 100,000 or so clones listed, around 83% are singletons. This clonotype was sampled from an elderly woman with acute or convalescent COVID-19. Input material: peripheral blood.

CDR3 sequence reads: CASLSGGVEAFF. CDR3 bases: TGTGCCAGCCTTTCAGGGGGCGTCGAAGCTTTCTTT. The chain uses TRBV6-5 and TRBJ1-1, with TRBD1 matching 8 bases. The CDR3 extends over 12 amino acids. Germline V lookup: CDR1 MNHEY, CDR2 SVGAGI. V shed 8 bases, J shed 8 bases, and the junction held 7 bases outside the gene matches.